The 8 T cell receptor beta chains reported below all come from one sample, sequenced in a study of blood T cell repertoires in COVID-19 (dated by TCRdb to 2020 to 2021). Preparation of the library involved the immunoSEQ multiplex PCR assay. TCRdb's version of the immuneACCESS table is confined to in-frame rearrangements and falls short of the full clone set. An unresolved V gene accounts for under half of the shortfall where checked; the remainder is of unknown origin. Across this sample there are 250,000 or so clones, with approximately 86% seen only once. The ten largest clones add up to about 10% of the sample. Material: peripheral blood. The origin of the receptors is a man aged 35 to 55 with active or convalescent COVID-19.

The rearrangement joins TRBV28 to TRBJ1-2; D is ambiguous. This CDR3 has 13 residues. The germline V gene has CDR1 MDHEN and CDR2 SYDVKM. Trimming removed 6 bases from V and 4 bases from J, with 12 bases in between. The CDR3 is CASSPTSLYGYTF. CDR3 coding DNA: TGTGCCAGCAGCCCTACTTCCCTCTATGGCTACACCTTC.

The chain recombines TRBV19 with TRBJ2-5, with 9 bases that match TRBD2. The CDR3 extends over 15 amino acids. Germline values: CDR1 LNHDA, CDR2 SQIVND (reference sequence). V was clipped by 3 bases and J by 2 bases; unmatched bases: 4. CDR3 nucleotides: TGTGCCAGTAGTATCCTAGCGGGGTCTCAAGAGACCCAGTACTTC. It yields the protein CASSILAGSQETQYF. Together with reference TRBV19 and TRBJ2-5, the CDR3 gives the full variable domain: DGGITQSPKYLFRKEGQNVTLSCEQNLNHDAMYWYRQDPGQGLRLIYYSQIVNDFQKGDIAEGYSVSREKKESFPLTVTSAQKNPTAFYLCASSILAGSQETQYFGPGTRLLVL.

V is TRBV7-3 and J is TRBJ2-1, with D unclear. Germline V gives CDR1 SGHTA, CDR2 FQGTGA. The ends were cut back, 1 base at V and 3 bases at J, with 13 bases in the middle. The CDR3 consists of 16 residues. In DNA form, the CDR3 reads TGTGCCAGCAGCTTAATAGGTGACACCTTCTACAATGAGCAGTTCTTC. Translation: CASSLIGDTFYNEQFF. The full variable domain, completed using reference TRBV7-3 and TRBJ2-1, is GAGVSQTPSNKVTEKGKYVELRCDPISGHTALYWYRQSLGQGPEFLIYFQGTGAADDSGLPNDRFFAVRPEGSVSTLKIQRTERGDSAVYLCASSLIGDTFYNEQFFGPGTRLTVL.

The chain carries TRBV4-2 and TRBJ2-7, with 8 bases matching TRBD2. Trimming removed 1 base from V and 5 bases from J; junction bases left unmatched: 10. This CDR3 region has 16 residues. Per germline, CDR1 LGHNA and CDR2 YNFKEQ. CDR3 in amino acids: CASSQGARLALHEQYF. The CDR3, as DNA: TGTGCCAGCAGCCAAGGTGCGAGACTAGCGTTGCACGAGCAGTACTTC.

The CDR3 reads CATTEELTGGWETQYF. The CDR3, as DNA: TGTGCCACCACCGAGGAGTTGACAGGAGGTTGGGAGACCCAGTACTTC. The chain employs TRBV5-4 and TRBJ2-5; tentative D call: TRBD1 (6 bases). Germline assignment: CDR1 SGHNT and CDR2 YYREEE (reference sequence). V gave up 9 bases and J gave up 5 bases, with 26 bases separating them. The CDR3 sequence is 16 residues long. The complete variable domain, with remaining parts taken from reference TRBV5-4 and TRBJ2-5, reads ETGVTQSPTHLIKTRGQQVTLRCSSQSGHNTVSWYQQALGQGPQFIFQYYREEENGRGNFPPRFSGLQFPNYSSELNVNALELDDSALYLCATTEELTGGWETQYFGPGTRLLVL.

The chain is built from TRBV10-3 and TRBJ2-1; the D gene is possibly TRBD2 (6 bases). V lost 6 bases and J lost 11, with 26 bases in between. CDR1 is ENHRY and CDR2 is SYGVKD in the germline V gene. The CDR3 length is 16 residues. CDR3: CAISPTKGGASSKQFF. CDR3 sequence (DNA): TGTGCCATCAGCCCCACCAAGGGCGGGGCATCCTCGAAGCAGTTCTTC.

The CDR3 is CASSQGASYEQYF. The CDR3 DNA reads as TGTGCCAGTAGTCAGGGGGCGAGCTACGAGCAGTACTTC. This rearrangement joins TRBV19 to TRBJ2-7, with 8 bases matching TRBD1. The CDR3 extends over 13 amino acids. Germline trimming cut 5 bases from V and 3 bases from J; bases unmatched to any gene: 3. Germline loops: CDR1 LNHDA, CDR2 SQIVND (reference sequence).

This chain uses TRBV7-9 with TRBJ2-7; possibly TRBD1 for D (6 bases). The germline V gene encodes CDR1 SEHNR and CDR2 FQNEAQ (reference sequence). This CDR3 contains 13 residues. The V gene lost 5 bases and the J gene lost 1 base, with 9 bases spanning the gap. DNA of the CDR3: TGTGCCAGCAGCCAACAGGGTTCCTACGAGCAGTACTTC. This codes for CASSQQGSYEQYF.